Included here is one T cell receptor (beta chain) sequence, with context. In this sample, this clone turned up once. The clone's antigen remains unknown. There are no base qualities to consult, and no much larger clone falls within one base. V and J are trimmed by 3 bases and 1 base, and the gene matches miss 10 bases of the junction. The CDR3 starts with the cysteine, ends with the phenylalanine, and has 19 residues. The read is trimmed to its CDR3 DNA, 57 bases read in frame from base 1. CDR1 and CDR2 (KGHSH, LQKENI) derive from the germline V gene. The CDR3 regions of human TCRbeta chains were analyzed by immunosequencing. The published analysis was carried out like this. Repertoire TCRs were checked for matches against a reference library of SARS-CoV-2-specific TCRs that had been generated using the MIRA antigen-specificity platform. Breadth meant the fraction of unique TCRs that were SARS-CoV-2-associated, whereas depth meant the fraction of total T cells that were SARS-CoV-2-associated. Using the MIRA data, each spike-specific TCR was mapped to the spike region that the TCR reacts to and placed in a CD4 or CD8 class. Log10-transformed breadth and depth values were compared by one-way ANOVA with Sidak's multiple comparisons tests. TCRdb's version of the immuneACCESS table is confined to in-frame rearrangements and falls short of the full clone set. An unresolved V gene accounts for under half of the shortfall where checked; the remainder is of unknown origin. That table furnishes V, J and clone size, whereas the DNA furnished D and trimming. This sample has 200,000 or so clones in its table, and over 80% of those were observed once. The ten biggest clones cover 2.5% to 3% of the sample.

The sample's time point label is to be understood as: baseline before first vaccination. This specimen's treatment or condition label, per the study, means: meningococcal conjugate vaccine given as trial control. Samples from vaccinated people were obtained from the UK trials COV001 and COV002, which included a single-blind randomized controlled phase 2/3 trial of AZD1222 (ChAdOx1 nCoV-19) in healthy adults. For TCRbeta chain sequencing, PBMC samples from trial participants were taken at day 0 and at day 28 after the second dose. These data originate in a study of T cell responses to AZD1222 COVID-19 vaccine (TCRdb year 2021). With regard to the full study: TCR sequencing covered roughly 230 trial participants: 200 to 220 given two doses of AZD1222 and 26 given two doses of MenACWY control vaccine. Trial participants were enrolled into age subgroups of 18-55, 56-69 and 70-plus years, which contained about 160, 30 and 59 TCR-sequenced participants, respectively.

Overall results and qualifications from the work: Epitopes outside the regions mutated in the B.1.351 and B.1.1.7 variants were reportedly recognized by nearly half of the unique spike-specific TCRs. After two AZD1222 doses, both the breadth and the depth of spike-specific TCRs were significantly higher than at day 0 and than in MenACWY recipients. Conclusions about previously exposed vaccinees are limited because only a handful of AZD1222 recipients were SARS-CoV-2 seropositive at baseline. The whole spike protein was spanned by vaccine-associated CD4 TCRs, and dominant responses were seen in regions 160-218 and 743-854. The 56-69-year group was small, and its depth increase did not reach significance, likely because of low power. Participants were mostly white British and included more females than males, and it was suggested by the authors that clonal diversity may have been underestimated. Because no samples from the day 14 peak response were available, repertoires could be characterized only after the peak T cell response.

The sample was peripheral blood, taken on day 0 of MenACWY control vaccination. This receptor was identified in an adult in good health. The V and J genes are TRBV18 and TRBJ2-6, and 9 bases in between align with TRBD2. The DNA sequence is TGTGCCAGCTCACCCCGGTTGAGCGGGGGGAGGTCTGGGGCCAACGTCCTGACTTTC. The translation is CASSPRLSGGRSGANVLTF.